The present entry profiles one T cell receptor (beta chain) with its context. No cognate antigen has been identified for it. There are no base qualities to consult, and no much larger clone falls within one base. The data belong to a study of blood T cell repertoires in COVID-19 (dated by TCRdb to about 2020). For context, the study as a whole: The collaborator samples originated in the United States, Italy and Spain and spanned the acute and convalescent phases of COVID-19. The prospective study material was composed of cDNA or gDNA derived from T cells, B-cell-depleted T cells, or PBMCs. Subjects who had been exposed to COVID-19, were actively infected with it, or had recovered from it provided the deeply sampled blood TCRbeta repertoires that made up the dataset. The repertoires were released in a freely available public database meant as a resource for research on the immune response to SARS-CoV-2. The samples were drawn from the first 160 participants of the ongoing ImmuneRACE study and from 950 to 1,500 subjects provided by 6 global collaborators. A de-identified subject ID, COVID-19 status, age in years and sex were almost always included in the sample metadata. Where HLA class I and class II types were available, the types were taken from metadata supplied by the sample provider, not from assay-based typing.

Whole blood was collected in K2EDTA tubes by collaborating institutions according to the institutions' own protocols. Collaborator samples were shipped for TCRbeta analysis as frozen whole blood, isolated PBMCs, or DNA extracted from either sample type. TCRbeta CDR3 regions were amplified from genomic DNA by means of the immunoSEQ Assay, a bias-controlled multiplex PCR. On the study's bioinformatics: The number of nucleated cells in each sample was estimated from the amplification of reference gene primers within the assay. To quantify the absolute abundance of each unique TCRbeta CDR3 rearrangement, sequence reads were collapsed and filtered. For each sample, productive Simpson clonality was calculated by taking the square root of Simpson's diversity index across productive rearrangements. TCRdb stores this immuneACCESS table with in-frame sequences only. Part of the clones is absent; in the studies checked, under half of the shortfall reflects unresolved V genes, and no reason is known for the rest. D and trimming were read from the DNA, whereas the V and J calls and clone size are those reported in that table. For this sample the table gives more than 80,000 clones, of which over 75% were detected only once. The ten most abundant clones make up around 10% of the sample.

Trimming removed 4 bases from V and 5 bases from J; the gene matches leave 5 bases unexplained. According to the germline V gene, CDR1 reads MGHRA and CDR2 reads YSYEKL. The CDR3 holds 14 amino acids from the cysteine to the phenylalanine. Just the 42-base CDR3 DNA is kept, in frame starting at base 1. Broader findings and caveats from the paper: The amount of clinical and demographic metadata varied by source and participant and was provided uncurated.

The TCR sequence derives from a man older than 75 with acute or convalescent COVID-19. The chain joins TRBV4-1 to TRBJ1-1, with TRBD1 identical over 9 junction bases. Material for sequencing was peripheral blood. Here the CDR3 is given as CASSPGQGYTEAFF. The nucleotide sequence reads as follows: TGCGCCAGCAGCCCGGGACAGGGTTATACTGAAGCTTTCTTT.